This is a list of T cell receptor beta chains from one sample in a study of cytomegalovirus exposure and HLA in healthy donors. Data came from immunoSEQ multiplex PCR; TCRdb stores just in-frame clones and leaves some out. The sample contains around 130,000 clones, nearly 90% of which appear only once. Sequenced sample: PBMCs. The receptors derive from a man in his thirties or forties in good health and CMV-seronegative. The CDR3 runs from the conserved cysteine through the conserved F or W. A D gene is named only where the DNA matches it firmly. Size values are once, few and many counts, or a class for expanded clones, and some rows have none.

D gene	clone size	V gene	J gene	CDR3 DNA	CDR3 protein
NA	NA	TRBV6-1	TRBJ2-2	TGTGCCAGCAGTGGTATGTCGGGGAACACCGGGGAGCTGTTTTTT	CASSGMSGNTGELFF
NA	once	TRBV28	TRBJ2-2	TGTGCCAGCACCACTTTAGGGGCCGGGGAGCTGTTTTTT	CASTTLGAGELFF
TRBD2	NA	TRBV11-2	TRBJ2-5	TGTGCCAGCAGCTTAGATCGCGGGACTAGCGACGGGACCCAGTACTTC	CASSLDRGTSDGTQYF
NA	NA	TRBV7-9	TRBJ2-1	TGTGCCAGCAGCCCCCGAAGCCGTACTAGTGATGAGCAGTTCTTC	CASSPRSRTSDEQFF
NA	NA	TRBV4-1	TRBJ2-1	TGCGCCAGCAGCCAAGTAGTATACAATGAGCAGTTCTTC	CASSQVVYNEQFF
NA	NA	TRBV4-3	TRBJ2-3	TGCGCCAGCAGCCAAGAGCCCGGGAGCACAGATACGCAGTATTTT	CASSQEPGSTDTQYF
TRBD1	NA	TRBV10-1	TRBJ1-1	TGCGCCAGCAACCTCTCGGGACAGGGGCGAGCTGCGGGGACTATGAACACTGAAGCTTTCTTT	CASNLSGQGRAAGTMNTEAFF
TRBD1	NA	TRBV20-1	TRBJ1-1	TGCAGTGCCCCACAAGGACAGGAAACTTTCTTT	CSAPQGQETFF
TRBD1	NA	TRBV28	TRBJ1-5	TGTGCCAGCAGTCCCCGGACAGGACATCAGCCCCAGCATTTT	CASSPRTGHQPQHF
NA	NA	TRBV5-6	TRBJ2-7	TGTGCCAGCAGGTTAGGGGTTGAGCAGTACTTC	CASRLGVEQYF